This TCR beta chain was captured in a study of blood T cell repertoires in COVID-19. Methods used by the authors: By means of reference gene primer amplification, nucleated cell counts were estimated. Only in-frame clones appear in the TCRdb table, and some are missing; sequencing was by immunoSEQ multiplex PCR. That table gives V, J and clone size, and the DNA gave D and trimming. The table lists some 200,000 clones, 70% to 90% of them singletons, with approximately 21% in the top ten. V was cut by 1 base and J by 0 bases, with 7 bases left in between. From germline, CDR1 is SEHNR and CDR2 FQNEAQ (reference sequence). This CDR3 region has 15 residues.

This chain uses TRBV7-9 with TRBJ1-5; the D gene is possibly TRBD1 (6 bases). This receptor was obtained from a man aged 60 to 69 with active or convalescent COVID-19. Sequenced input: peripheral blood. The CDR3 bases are TGTGCCAGCAGCTTAGGGACAGTTAGCAATCAGCCCCAGCATTTT. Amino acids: CASSLGTVSNQPQHF.